The TCR beta chain described here comes from a study of blood T cell repertoires in COVID-19. Looking at the study overall: The United States, Italy and Spain supplied acute and convalescent COVID-19 samples. PBMCs, B-cell-depleted T cells, or T cells were the source of the cDNA or gDNA that made up the material.

Looked up from germline, CDR1 is SGHDT and CDR2 is YYEEEE. Trimming removed 4 bases from V and 4 bases from J; junction bases left unmatched: 10. CDR3 length: 18 amino acids. Under the authors' procedure: From reference gene primer amplification, estimates of nucleated cell counts were derived. Repertoires were generated with immunoSEQ multiplex PCR, while TCRdb's copy carries only in-frame clones and drops some. V and J calls plus clone size are reproduced from that table; the DNA served to infer D and trimming. The top ten clones hold 4% to 5.5% of a sample with about 440,000 clones, about 89% of them seen once.

This TCR was recovered from a woman aged 25 to 39 with acute or convalescent COVID-19. The sequencing sample was made of peripheral blood. The chain employs TRBV5-6 and TRBJ2-6; 11 positions match TRBD1. CDR3 bases: TGTGCCAGCAGCCCACTAGGGACAGGGGGACCCGGGGCCAACGTCCTGACTTTC. It yields the protein CASSPLGTGGPGANVLTF.